This passage covers 31 T cell receptor beta chains from one sample sequenced in a study of PD-1 blockade in classical Hodgkin lymphoma. The patients all showed relapse after autologous stem cell transplantation, while their brentuximab vedotin exposure varied. Assay used: immunoSEQ multiplex PCR; TCRdb lists only in-frame clones, some missing. Among about 97,000 clones, 75% to 90% were seen once, and the ten largest hold less than 15%. The source was peripheral blood mononuclear cells (PBMCs), collected at baseline. These receptors were obtained from a human donor with classical Hodgkin lymphoma.

The chain is built from TRBV6-6 and TRBJ2-1; 7 nucleotides align to TRBD1. J lost 0 bases, V lost 6 bases, and 2 bases had no gene match. The CDR3 runs to 14 residues. The germline gives CDR1 MNHNY, CDR2 SVGAGI (reference sequence). CDR3 DNA: TGTGCCAGCAGAAGACAGGGCTCCTACAATGAGCAGTTCTTC. Translated, it gives CASRRQGSYNEQFF.

The J gene is TRBJ2-2, the V gene TRBV5-6; D is possibly TRBD1 (5 bases). The CDR3 is made up of 15 amino acids. Trimming took off 6 bases at V and 6 bases at J, with 18 bases between the two ends. Germline lookup yields CDR1 SGHDT and CDR2 YYEEEE. This CDR3 reads CASKSSGIPAGELFF. The CDR3 DNA follows: TGTGCCAGCAAATCATCAGGGATCCCCGCCGGGGAGCTGTTTTTT.

This clone has just one count. This chain links TRBV9 with TRBJ2-5; TRBD2 aligns across 11 bases. This CDR3 has 17 residues. J was trimmed by 4 bases and V by 1 base; bases with no gene match: 9. CDR1 and CDR2 from the germline V gene are SGDLS and YYNGEE. The CDR3 sequence is CASSVLAGGARRETQYF. As DNA, the CDR3 is TGTGCCAGCAGCGTATTAGCGGGAGGGGCAAGGCGAGAGACCCAGTACTTC.

The V and J genes are TRBV2 and TRBJ2-5; 9 bases fit TRBD2. Trimming took 8 bases from V and 5 from J; bases not matched to a gene: 12. Germline V lookup: CDR1 SNHLY, CDR2 FYNNEI. The CDR3 sequence is 15 residues long. For the CDR3, the DNA is TGTGCCAGCGGGGGGAAGGCGGGAGGGCTGGAGACCCAGTACTTC. Its translation is CASGGKAGGLETQYF. The full variable domain, in which reference TRBV2 and TRBJ2-5 provide the parts outside the CDR3, is EPEVTQTPSHQVTQMGQEVILRCVPISNHLYFYWYRQILGQKVEFLVSFYNNEISEKSEIFDDQFSVERPDGSNFTLKIRSTKLEDSAMYFCASGGKAGGLETQYFGPGTRLLVL.

The V call is TRBV2, the J call TRBJ2-1; 8 bases are a match to TRBD2. The germline gives CDR1 SNHLY, CDR2 FYNNEI. With V trimmed by 2 bases and J by 7 bases, 7 bases remained unmatched. The CDR3 has 15 residues. CDR3 sequence reads: CASSESSGRGNEQFF. The CDR3 nucleotides are TGTGCCAGCAGTGAATCCAGCGGGAGAGGGAATGAGCAGTTCTTC.

The rearrangement uses TRBV18 and TRBJ1-5; tentatively, D is TRBD1 (5 bases). The CDR3 extends over 14 amino acids. CDR1 is KGHSH and CDR2 is LQKENI in the germline V gene. V was shortened by 5 bases and J by 2 bases, with 10 bases between the two germline ends. The CDR3 here is CASSTRDGNQPQHF. The CDR3 region has the DNA TGTGCCAGCTCAACCCGGGACGGCAATCAGCCCCAGCATTTT.

This clone was counted once. The chain is built from TRBV13 and TRBJ2-2, with 13 bases matching TRBD2. The V segment lost 5 bases and the J segment 2 bases; nucleotides outside the gene matches: 5. Per the germline V gene, CDR1 is PRHDT and CDR2 is FYEKMQ (reference sequence). This CDR3 region has 17 residues. The CDR3 spells CASSPRGLAGNTGELFF. CDR3 in DNA: TGTGCCAGCAGCCCCCGGGGACTAGCGGGAAACACCGGGGAGCTGTTTTTT.

This chain links TRBV7-2 with TRBJ1-1; 8 bases fit TRBD1. V lost 3 bases to trimming and J lost 5 bases; unmatched junction nucleotides: 8. Germline lookup yields CDR1 SGHTA and CDR2 FQGNSA. CDR3 length equals 15 residues. The CDR3 DNA is TGTGCCAGCAGCTTCCGGGACAGGCGAGAGACTGAAGCTTTCTTT. Protein: CASSFRDRRETEAFF.

The CDR3 coding sequence is TGTGCCAGCAGACTATATGGGACAGTTAATTCACCCCTCCACTTT. Translated: CASRLYGTVNSPLHF. The chain couples TRBV11-2 to TRBJ1-6; 7 bases are a match to TRBD1. Germline values: CDR1 SGHAT, CDR2 FQNNGV. The ends lost 6 bases at V and 6 bases at J; junction bases unmatched: 8. This CDR3 comprises 15 residues.

V gene TRBV5-1 combines with J gene TRBJ2-1; D is tentatively TRBD1 or TRBD2 (5 bases each). The CDR3 totals 14 residues. Per germline, CDR1 SGHRS and CDR2 YFSETQ. Trimming removed 0 bases at V and 7 bases at J, with 11 bases between. The CDR3 reads CASSLGQGGNEQFF. Here the CDR3 DNA reads TGCGCCAGCAGCTTGGGGCAGGGCGGGAATGAGCAGTTCTTC.

This chain uses TRBV4-1 with TRBJ2-7; D is unresolved. The CDR3 has 15 amino acids. CDR1 and CDR2 from the germline V gene are MGHRA and YSYEKL. Trimming left V 0 bases short and J 4 bases short, with 13 bases between. The CDR3 nucleotides are TGCGCCAGCAGCCAAGATAGGTCCGTGGCTTACGAGCAGTACTTC. The encoded protein is CASSQDRSVAYEQYF.

Written as DNA, the CDR3 is TGTGCCAGCTCACCACTAGCGGGAGGGCCTTACGAGCAGTACTTC. As protein: CASSPLAGGPYEQYF. V gene TRBV18 combines with J gene TRBJ2-7, with 11 bases identical to TRBD2. Germline V gene data show CDR1 as KGHSH and CDR2 as LQKENI. V was pared by 1 base and J by 4 bases, with 3 bases of the junction left unmatched. The CDR3 loop spans 15 amino acids.

The chain employs TRBV5-1 and TRBJ2-7, with D hard to call. Germline CDR1 SGHRS, CDR2 YFSETQ. Trimming removed 4 bases from V and 6 bases from J, with 17 bases in between. The CDR3 has 14 amino acids. CDR3 nucleotide sequence: TGCGCCAGCAGCCGATTAGAACCCTCTTCCGAGCAGTACTTC. It codes for CASSRLEPSSEQYF.

V is TRBV5-1 and J is TRBJ2-3, with a possible D match to TRBD2 (6 bases). The CDR3 runs 13 residues. The ends were cut back, 7 bases at V and 3 bases at J, with 12 bases in the middle. The germline gives CDR1 SGHRS, CDR2 YFSETQ. CDR3 region: CASGGIGTDTQYF. In DNA form, the CDR3 reads TGCGCCAGCGGCGGGATTGGAACAGATACGCAGTATTTT.

The chain is built from TRBV10-3 and TRBJ2-1; D might be TRBD1 (5 bases). V was trimmed by 1 base and J by 7 bases, leaving 11 bases between them. Germline V gene data show CDR1 as ENHRY and CDR2 as SYGVKD. The CDR3 has 14 residues. The CDR3 bases are TGTGCCATCAGTGAGTGGGGCTGGACAAATGAGCAGTTCTTC. Its protein is CAISEWGWTNEQFF.

This chain joins TRBV19 and TRBJ2-1, with TRBD2 matching 9 bases. The CDR3 has 16 residues. CDR1 and CDR2 from the germline V gene are LNHDA and SQIVND (reference sequence). With V trimmed by 2 bases and J by 6 bases, 8 bases remained unmatched. The CDR3 loop is CASSITSGYGGNEQFF. The CDR3 DNA reads TGTGCCAGTAGTATAACTAGCGGGTACGGGGGCAATGAGCAGTTCTTC.

The chain employs TRBV19 and TRBJ2-7; D unresolved. Trimming removed 5 bases from V and 3 bases from J, with 23 bases in between. The V gene's germline CDR1 is LNHDA and CDR2 SQIVND (reference sequence). There are 17 residues in the CDR3. The DNA for the CDR3 is TGTGCCAGTAGTCCTCTTATCCCAACGGGTTATCACTACGAGCAGTACTTC. Amino acid sequence: CASSPLIPTGYHYEQYF.

The V and J genes are TRBV7-8 and TRBJ1-4; D is uncertain. The CDR3 has 13 residues. CDR1 and CDR2 (germline): SGHVS, FQNEAQ. The CDR3 protein is CATQPATNEKLFF. CDR3 coding DNA: TGTGCGACACAACCCGCAACTAATGAAAAACTGTTTTTT.

The V call is TRBV5-1, the J call TRBJ2-3; 10 bases fit TRBD2. Germline lookup yields CDR1 SGHRS and CDR2 YFSETQ. V was clipped by 3 bases and J by 0 bases; unmatched bases: 4. CDR3 length equals 16 residues. The CDR3 is CASSSLTSGSTDTQYF. The CDR3 DNA reads TGCGCCAGCAGCTCCTTGACTAGCGGGAGCACAGATACGCAGTATTTT.

V gene TRBV7-8 combines with J gene TRBJ1-1, with a weak D call TRBD1 (5 bases). The CDR3 totals 14 residues. Germline V gene data show CDR1 as SGHVS and CDR2 as FQNEAQ. Trimming took off 6 bases at V and 1 base at J, with 12 bases between the two ends. The CDR3 is CASRTSTANTEAFF. For the CDR3, the DNA is TGTGCCAGCAGGACATCGACAGCGAACACTGAAGCTTTCTTT.

This clone has just one count. The gene calls are TRBV11-1 and TRBJ1-1; no firm D call. The CDR3 sequence is 15 residues long. Germline V gene data show CDR1 as SGHAT and CDR2 as FQDESV (reference sequence). The ends were cut back, 0 bases at V and 1 base at J, with 9 bases in the middle. This chain's CDR3 is CASSLAWNRNTEAFF. DNA for the CDR3: TGTGCCAGCAGCTTAGCCTGGAACAGGAACACTGAAGCTTTCTTT.

The chain combines TRBV4-2 with TRBJ2-1; 10 positions agree with TRBD2. Germline assignment: CDR1 LGHNA and CDR2 YNFKEQ. This CDR3 spans 17 amino acids. The V and J ends lost 1 base and 4 bases, in that order; junction bases with no gene match: 7. CDR3 protein: CASSQAALAGAYNEQFF. The DNA of the CDR3 is TGTGCCAGCAGCCAAGCCGCCCTAGCGGGGGCTTACAATGAGCAGTTCTTC.

The chain uses TRBV27 and TRBJ2-7; 7 nucleotides match TRBD2. The germline gives CDR1 MNHEY, CDR2 SMNVEV (reference sequence). The junction had 9 bases not matched to a gene; V was cut back by 8 bases and J by 2 bases. This CDR3 has 14 residues. The CDR3 region has the DNA TGTGCCAGCTCCCAGCTAGCGGATCCCTACGAGCAGTACTTC. Translating gives CASSQLADPYEQYF.

The chain joins TRBV6-5 to TRBJ2-1; weak D call: TRBD2 (6 bases). In germline, CDR1 is MNHEY, CDR2 SVGAGI. The CDR3 loop spans 13 amino acids. V shed 4 bases and J shed 8 bases, with 12 bases lying between them. The CDR3 loop is CASSSWRGDEQFF. The CDR3 coding sequence is TGTGCCAGCAGTTCCTGGAGGGGAGATGAGCAGTTCTTC.

The V and J genes are TRBV2 and TRBJ2-5; 11 nucleotides match TRBD2. Unmatched junction bases numbered 4, after V lost 5 bases and J lost 5 bases. CDR3 length: 14 residues. Germline V gene data show CDR1 as SNHLY and CDR2 as FYNNEI. The CDR3 DNA sequence: TGTGCCAGCAGTTATAGCGGGAGGGGGGAGACCCAGTACTTC. Translated: CASSYSGRGETQYF.

The chain employs TRBV6-6 and TRBJ2-2; 7 bases are shared with TRBD2. This CDR3 comprises 15 residues. Germline V gene sequence: CDR1 MNHNY, CDR2 SVGAGI (reference sequence). Trimming cost V 2 bases and J 5 bases; bases outside gene matches: 5. Here the CDR3 DNA reads TGTGCCAGCAGTTACACGCGGGGGTGGACCGGGGAGCTGTTTTTT. It translates to CASSYTRGWTGELFF.

J is TRBJ2-1 and V is TRBV5-1; D gene uncertain. The V end was cut by 2 bases, the J end by 5 bases, with 11 bases between. The CDR3 contains 14 residues. Germline values: CDR1 SGHRS, CDR2 YFSETQ. This CDR3 reads CASSFPSVHNEQFF. CDR3 in DNA: TGCGCCAGCAGCTTCCCCTCGGTGCACAATGAGCAGTTCTTC.

This clone was observed a handful of times. The chain combines TRBV5-1 with TRBJ2-1, with D possibly TRBD2 on 6 matching bases. Germline assignment: CDR1 SGHRS and CDR2 YFSETQ. CDR3 length equals 15 residues. Trimming pared 0 bases from V and 5 bases from J, leaving 12 bases between. CDR3 bases: TGCGCCAGCAGCTTGGGGAGGGCTCAAAACAATGAGCAGTTCTTC. Its translation: CASSLGRAQNNEQFF.

The chain carries TRBV15 and TRBJ1-2; a weak D match, TRBD1 (5 bases). The CDR3 runs 17 residues. Trimming cost V 3 bases and J 4 bases, with 21 bases left between them. Germline CDR1 is LNHNV and CDR2 is YYDKDF (reference sequence). CDR3 protein: CATSSGGVEDIGYGYTF. The CDR3 DNA is TGTGCCACCAGCAGCGGAGGGGTAGAAGACATTGGCTATGGCTACACCTTC. Filled out from reference TRBV15 and TRBJ1-2, the complete variable domain reads DAMVIQNPRYQVTQFGKPVTLSCSQTLNHNVMYWYQQKSSQAPKLLFHYYDKDFNNEADTPDNFQSRRPNTSFCFLDIRSPGLGDTAMYLCATSSGGVEDIGYGYTFGSGTRLTVV.

This clone was counted a single time. The CDR3 bases are TGTGCCAGCAGCGCGGGACTGTCTAATGAAAAACTGTTTTTT. This translates into CASSAGLSNEKLFF. The V gene is TRBV9, the J gene TRBJ1-4; possible D gene TRBD1, 5 bases. CDR1 and CDR2 (germline): SGDLS, YYNGEE. The length of the CDR3 is 14 residues. V lost 3 bases, J lost 3 bases, and 9 bases lay in between.

This clone was picked up one time. This chain joins TRBV29-1 and TRBJ2-7; 11 positions agree with TRBD2. Germline V gene sequence: CDR1 SQVTM, CDR2 ANQGSEA. The ends lost 0 bases at V and 4 bases at J; junction bases unmatched: 2. This CDR3 has 14 amino acids. CDR3 sequence (DNA): TGCAGCGTTGAAGACATAGCGGGAGGGTACGAGCAGTACTTC. Residues: CSVEDIAGGYEQYF.